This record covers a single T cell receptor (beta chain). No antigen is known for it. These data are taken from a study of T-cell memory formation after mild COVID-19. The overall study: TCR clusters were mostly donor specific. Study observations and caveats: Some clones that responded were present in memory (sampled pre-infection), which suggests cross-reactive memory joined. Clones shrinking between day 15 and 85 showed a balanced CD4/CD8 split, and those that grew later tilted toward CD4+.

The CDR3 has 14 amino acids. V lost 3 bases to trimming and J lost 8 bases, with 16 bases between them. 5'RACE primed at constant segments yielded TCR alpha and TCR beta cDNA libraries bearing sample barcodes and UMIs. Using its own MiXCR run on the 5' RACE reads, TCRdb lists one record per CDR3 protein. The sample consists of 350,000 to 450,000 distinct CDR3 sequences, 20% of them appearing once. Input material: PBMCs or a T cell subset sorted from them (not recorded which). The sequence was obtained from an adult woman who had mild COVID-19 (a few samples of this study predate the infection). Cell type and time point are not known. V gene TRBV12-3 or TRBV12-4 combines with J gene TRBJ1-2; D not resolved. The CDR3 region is CASSFGSPRPGYTF. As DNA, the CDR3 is TGTGCCAGCAGTTTTGGGTCCCCCCGGCCAGGCTACACCTTC.